These T cell receptor beta chains were read from a single sample in a study of PD-1 blockade in classical Hodgkin lymphoma. The table came from immunoSEQ multiplex PCR; TCRdb's copy has only in-frame clones and leaves some out. Among 110,000 or so clones listed, about 89% were seen once. The material was peripheral blood mononuclear cells (PBMCs), obtained before the second cycle of nivolumab. Every receptor here comes from a human donor with classical Hodgkin lymphoma. Both conserved end residues are part of each CDR3. The D gene is left open where the match is weak. Where a row states a size, it is once, few, many or the class of an expanded clone; other rows omit it.

d_gene: .; v_gene: TRBV7-2; abundance: .; j_gene: TRBJ1-2; CDR3nt: TGTGCCAGCAGCCCGCAGGAGGTTAGTGGCTACACCTTC; CDR3aa: CASSPQEVSGYTF
d_gene: TRBD2; v_gene: TRBV6-5; abundance: few; j_gene: TRBJ2-7; CDR3nt: TGTGCCAGCAGTTATTACGAAAGCGGGAGTAGCGAGCAGTACTTC; CDR3aa: CASSYYESGSSEQYF
d_gene: .; v_gene: TRBV27; abundance: .; j_gene: TRBJ1-2; CDR3nt: TGTGCCAGCAAATCCTCGCCAGACATTCACTATGGCTACACCTTC; CDR3aa: CASKSSPDIHYGYTF
d_gene: .; v_gene: TRBV11-2; abundance: .; j_gene: TRBJ2-1; CDR3nt: TGTGCCAGCATAGGAGCGGGCAATGAGCAGTTCTTC; CDR3aa: CASIGAGNEQFF
d_gene: .; v_gene: TRBV10-1; abundance: .; j_gene: TRBJ1-5; CDR3nt: TGCGCCAGCAGCGTTGGAAGCAATCAGCCCCAGCATTTT; CDR3aa: CASSVGSNQPQHF
d_gene: .; v_gene: TRBV6-5; abundance: once; j_gene: TRBJ2-1; CDR3nt: TGTGCCAGCAGTTACCGGGTCCCTCAGTACAATGAGCAGTTCTTC; CDR3aa: CASSYRVPQYNEQFF
d_gene: .; v_gene: TRBV2; abundance: .; j_gene: TRBJ2-1; CDR3nt: TGTGCCAGCAGTCCTGGGGGAGGAGGATGGAATGAGCAGTTCTTC; CDR3aa: CASSPGGGGWNEQFF
d_gene: .; v_gene: TRBV9; abundance: .; j_gene: TRBJ1-3; CDR3nt: TGTGCCAGCAGCGTAGACTACTCTGGAAACACCATATATTTT; CDR3aa: CASSVDYSGNTIYF
d_gene: .; v_gene: TRBV6-5; abundance: .; j_gene: TRBJ1-1; CDR3nt: TGTGCCAGCAGTCCCCGTGCGTACACTGAAGCTTTCTTT; CDR3aa: CASSPRAYTEAFF
d_gene: TRBD1; v_gene: TRBV5-6; abundance: .; j_gene: TRBJ1-1; CDR3nt: TGTGCCAGCAGCTTGACCGGGACAGACGAAGCTTTCTTT; CDR3aa: CASSLTGTDEAFF
d_gene: TRBD1; v_gene: TRBV4-2; abundance: .; j_gene: TRBJ2-3; CDR3nt: TGTGCCAGCAGCCAGCAAGACAGGGGTAACACAGATACGCAGTATTTT; CDR3aa: CASSQQDRGNTDTQYF
d_gene: .; v_gene: TRBV7-9; abundance: .; j_gene: TRBJ1-2; CDR3nt: TGTGCCAGCAGCCGGGCGGGGGCAGTCCTTAACTATGGCTACACCTTC; CDR3aa: CASSRAGAVLNYGYTF
d_gene: .; v_gene: TRBV19; abundance: .; j_gene: TRBJ2-1; CDR3nt: TGTGCCAGTAGTATAGACCCCGGGACGGGGTCCTACAATGAGCAGTTCTTC; CDR3aa: CASSIDPGTGSYNEQFF
d_gene: .; v_gene: TRBV7-2; abundance: .; j_gene: TRBJ1-5; CDR3nt: TGTGCCAGCAGCTTAGTAGGCAGGGGCGCGGGCAATCAGCCCCAGCATTTT; CDR3aa: CASSLVGRGAGNQPQHF
d_gene: TRBD1; v_gene: TRBV4-2; abundance: .; j_gene: TRBJ1-1; CDR3nt: TGTGCCAGCGGACAGGGGGACACTGAAGCTTTCTTT; CDR3aa: CASGQGDTEAFF
d_gene: .; v_gene: TRBV6-1; abundance: .; j_gene: TRBJ1-4; CDR3nt: TGTGCCAGCAGTGAAAGGGGCAGACATGATGAAAAACTGTTTTTT; CDR3aa: CASSERGRHDEKLFF
d_gene: .; v_gene: TRBV7-9; abundance: .; j_gene: TRBJ1-1; CDR3nt: TGTGCCAGCAGCTTAGAGGCCGTGATGAACACTGAAGCTTTCTTT; CDR3aa: CASSLEAVMNTEAFF
d_gene: TRBD1; v_gene: TRBV27; abundance: .; j_gene: TRBJ1-5; CDR3nt: TGTGCCAGCAGCCCTAGCCAACAGGGGGGCCAGCCCCAGCATTTT; CDR3aa: CASSPSQQGGQPQHF
d_gene: .; v_gene: TRBV27; abundance: .; j_gene: TRBJ1-5; CDR3nt: TGTGCCAGCAGTCCTATTTCAGGGTTGAGCAATCAGCCCCAGCATTTT; CDR3aa: CASSPISGLSNQPQHF
d_gene: .; v_gene: TRBV18; abundance: .; j_gene: TRBJ2-2; CDR3nt: TGTGCCAGCTCACCGAACACCGGGGAGCTGTTTTTT; CDR3aa: CASSPNTGELFF
d_gene: .; v_gene: TRBV27; abundance: .; j_gene: TRBJ2-7; CDR3nt: TGTGCCAGCATGAGGCAGAGCGCTTCCCACGAGCAGTACTTC; CDR3aa: CASMRQSASHEQYF
d_gene: .; v_gene: TRBV4-3; abundance: .; j_gene: TRBJ2-7; CDR3nt: TGCGCCAGCAGCCAAGGGCGGGCGGTTTTGAGCGAGCAGTACTTC; CDR3aa: CASSQGRAVLSEQYF